This passage covers 18 T cell receptor beta chains from one sample sequenced in a study of cytomegalovirus exposure and HLA in healthy donors. PCR involved 60 Vbeta and 13 Jbeta primers. TCRdb's table, derived via immunoSEQ multiplex PCR, lists solely in-frame clones and lacks some. The sample holds about 190,000 clones, roughly three quarters seen once. Sequencing was performed on PBMCs. All receptors derive from a woman under 30 in good health and CMV-seronegative.

V is TRBV28 and J is TRBJ2-1; 7 nucleotides line up with TRBD1. V gave up 3 bases and J gave up 6 bases; unmatched junction bases: 11. CDR1 is MDHEN, CDR2 SYDVKM, per germline. CDR3 length: 16 amino acids. CDR3 sequence (DNA): TGTGCCAGCAGTTTGGCGGGCCAGGGGGTTTTCAATGAGCAGTTCTTC. This sequence encodes CASSLAGQGVFNEQFF.

This clone was counted only a few times. The rearrangement uses TRBV28 and TRBJ2-7; the D gene is possibly TRBD1 (6 bases). The CDR3 loop spans 13 amino acids. Germline V gene data show CDR1 as MDHEN and CDR2 as SYDVKM. V was trimmed by 5 bases and J by 6 bases, leaving 14 bases between them. The CDR3 is CASSLTGIGEQYF. Written as DNA, the CDR3 is TGTGCCAGCAGTCTCACAGGGATCGGCGAGCAGTACTTC.

V and J are TRBV15 and TRBJ2-7; D is possibly TRBD2 (6 bases). With 3 bases removed from V and 2 bases from J, the gap between germline ends came to 17 bases. The CDR3 has 16 residues. Germline V lookup: CDR1 LNHNV, CDR2 YYDKDF (reference sequence). CDR3 in amino acids: CATSRGGGAPAYEQYF. CDR3 nucleotide sequence: TGTGCCACCAGCAGGGGGGGTGGGGCGCCAGCCTACGAGCAGTACTTC.

This chain links TRBV15 with TRBJ2-7, with 9 bases fitting TRBD1. This CDR3 is 15 amino acids long. Germline CDR1 and CDR2: LNHNV and YYDKDF (reference sequence). Trimming took 3 bases from V and 5 from J; bases not matched to a gene: 8. CDR3 sequence reads: CATSRTRDRVHEQYF. CDR3 sequence (DNA): TGTGCCACCAGCAGGACTCGGGACAGGGTTCACGAGCAGTACTTC.

The chain combines TRBV7-2 with TRBJ1-1; perhaps TRBD1 as D (6 bases). V was shortened by 6 bases and J by 1 base, with 12 bases between the two germline ends. The CDR3 has 14 amino acids. Per the germline V gene, CDR1 is SGHTA and CDR2 is FQGNSA. The CDR3 nucleotides are TGTGCCAGCAGGGTGGGGGCGACGAACACTGAAGCTTTCTTT. It codes for CASRVGATNTEAFF.

This rearrangement joins TRBV5-1 to TRBJ2-7; 8 nucleotides align to TRBD1. V shed 3 bases, J shed 4 bases, and the junction held 9 bases outside the gene matches. CDR1 and CDR2 (germline): SGHRS, YFSETQ. The CDR3 totals 15 residues. CDR3 region: CASSWDRDRSYEQYF. CDR3 nucleotides: TGCGCCAGCAGCTGGGACCGGGACAGGTCGTACGAGCAGTACTTC.

The chain uses TRBV7-2 and TRBJ2-1, with 9 bases lining up with TRBD2. This CDR3 contains 15 residues. V lost 6 bases, J lost 1 base, and 4 bases stayed unmatched. Germline loops: CDR1 SGHTA, CDR2 FQGNSA. The CDR3 coding sequence is TGTGCCAGCAGATATAGCGGGAGTTCCTACAATGAGCAGTTCTTC. Translating gives CASRYSGSSYNEQFF.

The V gene is TRBV18, the J gene TRBJ2-7; D is uncertain. V gave up 0 bases and J gave up 5 bases, with 8 bases separating them. CDR1 and CDR2 from the germline V gene are KGHSH and LQKENI. The CDR3 is made up of 13 amino acids. The CDR3 spells CASSPPLPNEQYF. DNA of the CDR3: TGTGCCAGCTCACCACCGCTTCCTAACGAGCAGTACTTC.

The gene calls are TRBV5-1 and TRBJ2-1, with 10 bases matching TRBD1. There are 16 residues in the CDR3. Unmatched junction bases numbered 14, after V lost 2 bases and J lost 12 bases. CDR1 is SGHRS and CDR2 is YFSETQ in the germline V gene. The CDR3 coding sequence is TGCGCCAGCAGCTTTTCTCCGGACAGGGGGACTCAGGCGCAGTTCTTC. Translated, it gives CASSFSPDRGTQAQFF.

The CDR3 DNA reads TGTGCCAGTAGTATAGAGACAGCCATTTACACTGAAGCTTTCTTT. It is translated as CASSIETAIYTEAFF. V usage is TRBV19 and J usage is TRBJ1-1; the D gene is possibly TRBD1 (5 bases). Trimming stripped 0 bases from V and 3 bases from J, with 11 bases between. Germline-derived CDR1 and CDR2 are LNHDA and SQIVND (reference sequence). The CDR3 loop spans 15 amino acids.

This rearrangement joins TRBV29-1 to TRBJ1-2; perhaps TRBD1 as D (5 bases). V was trimmed by 6 bases and J by 1 base, leaving 12 bases between them. Germline CDR1 is SQVTM and CDR2 is ANQGSEA. CDR3 length: 13 amino acids. This chain's CDR3 is CSVAGRNNYGYTF. The CDR3 DNA sequence: TGCAGCGTCGCGGGACGGAATAACTATGGCTACACCTTC.

The chain uses TRBV19 and TRBJ2-5; 10 bases agree with TRBD2. Trimming cost V 3 bases and J 5 bases; bases outside gene matches: 12. Germline V CDR1 and CDR2: LNHDA, SQIVND (reference sequence). The CDR3 runs to 17 residues. The CDR3 nucleotides read TGTGCCAGTAGTATTTTCGGAGCGGGGGGGTCTGCGGAGACCCAGTACTTC. It encodes CASSIFGAGGSAETQYF.

This clone has a handful of counts. This chain connects TRBV4-1 to TRBJ1-1; D is uncertain. This CDR3 region has 17 residues. V was trimmed by 3 bases and J by 0 bases, leaving 17 bases between them. Per the germline V gene, CDR1 is MGHRA and CDR2 is YSYEKL. DNA of the CDR3: TGCGCCAGCAGCCATTTCCAATCAGCGGCCTTGAACACTGAAGCTTTCTTT. Translation gives CASSHFQSAALNTEAFF.

The chain employs TRBV5-1 and TRBJ1-2; no clear D. CDR1 is SGHRS and CDR2 is YFSETQ in the germline V gene. This CDR3 has 12 residues. Trimming took off 5 bases at V and 7 bases at J, with 12 bases between the two ends. This CDR3 reads CASREEGSGYTF. The CDR3 nucleotides read TGCGCCAGCAGGGAAGAGGGAAGTGGCTACACCTTC.

The chain joins TRBV7-8 to TRBJ1-6, with D perhaps TRBD1 (6 bases). Trimming took 2 bases from V and 7 from J, leaving 12 bases between them. This CDR3 is built from 15 residues. The germline gives CDR1 SGHVS, CDR2 FQNEAQ. The CDR3 here is CASSLSPGENSPLHF. As DNA, the CDR3 is TGTGCCAGCAGCTTATCACCAGGGGAAAATTCACCCCTCCACTTT.

The V gene is TRBV5-6, the J gene TRBJ2-7; 8 nucleotides line up with TRBD1. This CDR3 spans 15 amino acids. J was trimmed by 7 bases and V by 3 bases; bases with no gene match: 12. CDR1 and CDR2 (germline): SGHDT, YYEEEE. CDR3 DNA: TGTGCCAGCAGCTGGTCGGACAGGGAGTCGGGGGAGCAGTACTTC. It translates to CASSWSDRESGEQYF.

The gene calls are TRBV7-9 and TRBJ2-6; no clear D. Germline V gene data show CDR1 as SEHNR and CDR2 as FQNEAQ (reference sequence). This CDR3 is 18 amino acids long. V gave up 8 bases and J gave up 0 bases, with 20 bases separating them. CDR3 in DNA: TGTGCCAGCCCCTTTCGCGGCCCCGGCAGCTCTGGGGCCAACGTCCTGACTTTC. Its translation: CASPFRGPGSSGANVLTF.

The chain is built from TRBV4-1 and TRBJ1-1, with unresolved D. From germline, CDR1 is MGHRA and CDR2 YSYEKL. The CDR3 loop spans 13 amino acids. V was trimmed by 2 bases and J by 6 bases, leaving 10 bases between them. Here the CDR3 DNA reads TGCGCCAGCAGCCAAACACCCGGGGCTGAAGCTTTCTTT. It encodes CASSQTPGAEAFF.